Below are 24 T cell receptor beta chains sequenced from a single sample in a study of cytomegalovirus exposure and HLA in healthy donors. The PCR contained 60 Vbeta and 13 Jbeta primers. Repertoires were generated with immunoSEQ multiplex PCR, while TCRdb's copy carries only in-frame clones and drops some. The sample consists of tens of thousands of clones, about three quarters of them appearing once. The sample was PBMCs. The receptors here all came from a male donor in good health and CMV-seronegative.

The V and J genes are TRBV2 and TRBJ1-5; 7 nucleotides agree with TRBD1. V dropped 1 base and J dropped 7; count of bases not matched to a gene: 10. The V gene's germline CDR1 is SNHLY and CDR2 FYNNEI. This CDR3 comprises 16 residues. The CDR3 region is CASSEDKTGVAQPQHF. Written as DNA, the CDR3 is TGTGCCAGCAGTGAAGACAAAACAGGGGTCGCACAGCCCCAGCATTTT. The variable domain in full, completed from reference TRBV2 and TRBJ1-5, reads EPEVTQTPSHQVTQMGQEVILRCVPISNHLYFYWYRQILGQKVEFLVSFYNNEISEKSEIFDDQFSVERPDGSNFTLKIRSTKLEDSAMYFCASSEDKTGVAQPQHFGDGTRLSIL.

The gene calls are TRBV19 and TRBJ2-5, with D possibly matching TRBD1 (5 bases). Deletions cut 7 bases from V and 4 bases from J, with 13 bases between. This CDR3 has 13 amino acids. Germline loops: CDR1 LNHDA, CDR2 SQIVND (reference sequence). CDR3 sequence reads: CASNNGQGETQYF. The CDR3 DNA is TGTGCCAGTAACAATGGGCAGGGAGAGACCCAGTACTTC.

The V gene is TRBV28, the J gene TRBJ2-7; 10 nucleotides line up with TRBD1. The CDR3 runs to 18 residues. The trim removed 7 bases at V and 3 bases at J, leaving 18 bases unmatched. Germline lookup yields CDR1 MDHEN and CDR2 SYDVKM. The CDR3 loop reads CASTSLRDRGPRYYEQYF. In DNA form, the CDR3 reads TGTGCCAGCACCTCCCTCAGGGACAGGGGCCCGAGGTACTACGAGCAGTACTTC.

This chain connects TRBV5-1 to TRBJ1-2; 7 bases fit TRBD1. Losses at the gene ends were 4 bases for V and 2 bases for J; bases not matched to a gene: 11. Germline CDR1 is SGHRS and CDR2 is YFSETQ. The CDR3 length is 16 residues. DNA for the CDR3: TGCGCCAGCAGCCCAGGGACAGCGTCCGGGAACTATGGCTACACCTTC. Translation gives CASSPGTASGNYGYTF.

The rearrangement joins TRBV10-2 to TRBJ1-2, with TRBD1 matching 11 bases. CDR1 and CDR2 from the germline V gene are WSHSY and SAAADI. The CDR3 spans 14 residues. Germline trimming cut 5 bases from V and 7 bases from J; bases unmatched to any gene: 6. CDR3 in DNA: TGCGCCAGCAGTCCGGCGGACAGGGGGCTTGGCTACACCTTC. This encodes CASSPADRGLGYTF.

V and J are TRBV7-9 and TRBJ2-3, with D possibly matching TRBD2 (6 bases). The CDR3 sequence is 18 residues long. With 4 bases removed from V and 4 bases from J, the gap between germline ends came to 24 bases. The germline gives CDR1 SEHNR, CDR2 FQNEAQ (reference sequence). The CDR3 nucleotides are TGTGCCAGCAGCTCGACGGCGGGATTTGGAACGAGCGCAGATACGCAGTATTTT. It codes for CASSSTAGFGTSADTQYF.

This clone was seen just once. The V and J genes are TRBV5-1 and TRBJ2-3; 7 bases line up with TRBD1. Germline V gene lookup returns CDR1 SGHRS and CDR2 YFSETQ. The CDR3 is made up of 14 amino acids. V trimming: 5 bases; J trimming: 2 bases; junction bases outside the gene matches: 5. The CDR3 loop is CASSQQGPTDTQYF. CDR3 sequence (DNA): TGCGCCAGCAGTCAACAGGGGCCCACAGATACGCAGTATTTT.

J is TRBJ1-5 and V is TRBV21-1. TRBV21-1 is an annotated pseudogene. This CDR3 is 15 amino acids long. The CDR3 DNA sequence: TGTGCCAGCAGGGTACTATGGATCAGCAATCAGCCCCAGCATTTT. This translates into CASRVLWISNQPQHF.

This rearrangement joins TRBV11-2 to TRBJ2-1, with 14 bases lining up with TRBD2. CDR1 is SGHAT and CDR2 is FQNNGV in the germline V gene. With V trimmed by 4 bases and J by 9 bases, 5 bases remained unmatched. The length of the CDR3 is 15 residues. The CDR3 region has the DNA TGTGCCAGCAGCTCTTTCGGACTAGCGGGAGGTGAGCAGTTCTTC. It is translated as CASSSFGLAGGEQFF.

This sequence joins TRBV19 and TRBJ1-1; 8 bases are shared with TRBD1. CDR1 is LNHDA and CDR2 is SQIVND in the germline V gene (reference sequence). The CDR3 sequence is 14 residues long. With 1 base clipped from V and 4 bases from J, the junction kept 2 bases outside the gene matches. The CDR3 coding sequence is TGTGCCAGTAGTATAGTTACAGGGGGCACTGAAGCTTTCTTT. Its protein is CASSIVTGGTEAFF. The variable domain in full, completed from reference TRBV19 and TRBJ1-1, reads DGGITQSPKYLFRKEGQNVTLSCEQNLNHDAMYWYRQDPGQGLRLIYYSQIVNDFQKGDIAEGYSVSREKKESFPLTVTSAQKNPTAFYLCASSIVTGGTEAFFGQGTRLTVV.

V is TRBV30 and J is TRBJ2-5; TRBD2 matches at 11 bases. CDR1 and CDR2 (germline): GTSNPN, SVGIG (reference sequence). The V and J ends lost 1 base and 0 bases, in that order; junction bases with no gene match: 7. The CDR3 is 17 residues long. CDR3 region: CAWSAPTSGVHQETQYF. The CDR3 coding sequence is TGTGCCTGGAGTGCCCCGACTAGCGGGGTCCACCAAGAGACCCAGTACTTC.

This clone turned up a few times. V and J are TRBV4-2 and TRBJ2-1; TRBD2 matches at 8 bases. V was pared by 3 bases and J by 2 bases, with 12 bases of the junction left unmatched. The CDR3 is made up of 18 amino acids. Germline values: CDR1 LGHNA, CDR2 YNFKEQ. In nucleotides, the CDR3 is TGTGCCAGCAGCCAGGAGGAATGGCGGGGACTAGCCTACAATGAGCAGTTCTTC. Translated: CASSQEEWRGLAYNEQFF.

CDR3 in amino acids: CASRAGQGNNNEQFF. DNA of the CDR3: TGCGCCAGCAGGGCTGGACAGGGGAACAACAATGAGCAGTTCTTC. This chain connects TRBV5-1 to TRBJ2-1; 9 positions agree with TRBD1. The germline V gene encodes CDR1 SGHRS and CDR2 YFSETQ. This CDR3 region has 15 residues. V shed 5 bases, J shed 5 bases, and the junction held 8 bases outside the gene matches.

The genes are TRBV6-5 and TRBJ2-1; a weak D match, TRBD2 (6 bases). The CDR3 is 13 residues long. Looked up from germline, CDR1 is MNHEY and CDR2 is SVGAGI. V shed 2 bases and J shed 5 bases, with 7 bases lying between them. CDR3 nucleotide sequence: TGTGCCAGCAGTTACGGGACTCACAATGAGCAGTTCTTC. Amino acid sequence: CASSYGTHNEQFF.

The chain joins TRBV28 to TRBJ2-1, with 7 nucleotides matching TRBD1. CDR3 length: 15 residues. Germline CDR1 MDHEN, CDR2 SYDVKM. The V segment lost 3 bases and the J segment 10 bases; nucleotides outside the gene matches: 12. The CDR3 loop reads CASSFRGPRADEQFF. CDR3 nucleotide sequence: TGTGCCAGCAGTTTTAGGGGGCCAAGGGCTGACGAGCAGTTCTTC. The entire variable domain, with the rest obtained from reference TRBV28 and TRBJ2-1, is as follows: DVKVTQSSRYLVKRTGEKVFLECVQDMDHENMFWYRQDPGLGLRLIYFSYDVKMKEKGDIPEGYSVSREKKERFSLILESASTNQTSMYLCASSFRGPRADEQFFGPGTRLTVL.

V is TRBV7-8 and J is TRBJ1-5; D not resolved. CDR1 SGHVS and CDR2 FQNEAQ come from the germline V gene. The CDR3 has 14 residues. V shed 7 bases and J shed 11 bases, with 21 bases lying between them. The CDR3 loop is CASTIGGRTVSQHF. The CDR3 region has the DNA TGTGCCAGCACGATTGGAGGAAGGACCGTGTCCCAGCATTTT. Supplemented by reference TRBV7-8 and TRBJ1-5, the full variable domain reads GAGVSQSPRYKVAKRGQDVALRCDPISGHVSLFWYQQALGQGPEFLTYFQNEAQLDKSGLPSDRFFAERPEGSVSTLKIQRTQQEDSAVYLCASTIGGRTVSQHFGDGTRLSIL.

This chain joins TRBV6-8 and TRBJ2-7; 11 bases align to TRBD2. V was pared by 5 bases and J by 5 bases, with 8 bases of the junction left unmatched. The CDR3 is 15 residues long. Germline CDR1 MNHGY, CDR2 SAAAGT. The DNA for the CDR3 is TGTGCCAGCAGTCCCTATAGCGGGAGGGGTAACGAGCAGTACTTC. This encodes CASSPYSGRGNEQYF.

The rearrangement joins TRBV30 to TRBJ1-2; 7 bases match TRBD1. This CDR3 spans 14 amino acids. J gave up 6 bases and V 0 bases, and 7 bases lay outside the gene matches. Germline lookup yields CDR1 GTSNPN and CDR2 SVGIG (reference sequence). The CDR3 reads CAWSVQLTGNGYTF. The CDR3 nucleotides read TGTGCCTGGAGTGTACAATTGACAGGGAATGGCTACACCTTC.

The V and J genes are TRBV5-4 and TRBJ2-7, with TRBD1 identical over 9 bases. The length of the CDR3 is 15 residues. J gave up 2 bases and V 3 bases, and 6 bases lay outside the gene matches. Germline V gives CDR1 SGHNT, CDR2 YYREEE (reference sequence). The CDR3 spells CASSSSGTGTYEQYF. In nucleotides, the CDR3 is TGTGCCAGCAGCTCCTCCGGGACAGGGACCTACGAGCAGTACTTC.

The chain is built from TRBV6-1 and TRBJ1-6; no reliable D call. V dropped 3 bases and J dropped 10 bases, with 16 bases sitting between them. CDR3 length: 15 residues. Looked up from germline, CDR1 is MNHNS and CDR2 is SASEGT. The CDR3 reads CASSEAPAGRSPLHF. DNA of the CDR3: TGTGCCAGCAGTGAGGCACCGGCCGGGAGGTCACCCCTCCACTTT.

In its sample, this clone was seen a few times. J is TRBJ1-1 and V is TRBV7-9; D unresolved. The CDR3 spans 14 residues. Germline-derived CDR1 and CDR2 are SEHNR and FQNEAQ (reference sequence). Trimming shortened V by 4 bases and J by 7 bases, and 16 bases separated the two germline ends. The CDR3 protein is CASSSPDRGYEAFF. In DNA, the CDR3 is TGTGCCAGCAGCTCACCGGACCGGGGATATGAAGCTTTCTTT.

The J gene is TRBJ2-5, the V gene TRBV11-3; tentative D call: TRBD2 (6 bases). The CDR3 runs to 12 residues. Germline V gene sequence: CDR1 SGHNT, CDR2 YENEEA. V dropped 0 bases and J dropped 9 bases, with 8 bases sitting between them. CDR3 protein: CASSLDGGSQYF. The DNA of the CDR3 is TGTGCCAGCAGCTTAGATGGGGGGTCCCAGTACTTC.

The rearrangement uses TRBV6-5 and TRBJ2-7, with D maybe TRBD2 (6 bases). In germline, CDR1 is MNHEY, CDR2 SVGAGI. The germline V and J ends were trimmed by 5 bases and 3 bases, with 11 bases remaining between them. The CDR3 covers 13 residues. The CDR3 loop reads CASSRGTRYEQYF. The CDR3 coding sequence is TGTGCCAGCAGTCGCGGGACCCGCTACGAGCAGTACTTC.

Only one count was recorded for this clone. The V gene is TRBV7-2, the J gene TRBJ1-2, with TRBD1 as a possible D gene (6 bases). The V end was cut by 1 base, the J end by 8 bases, with 17 bases between. The CDR3 extends over 15 amino acids. The germline V gene encodes CDR1 SGHTA and CDR2 FQGNSA. Written as DNA, the CDR3 is TGTGCCAGCAGCTTAGTTCTCGCAGGGGCGCAAGGCTACACCTTC. This sequence encodes CASSLVLAGAQGYTF.